This T cell receptor (beta chain) comes out of a study of T-cell memory formation after mild COVID-19. Study as a whole: Largely, TCR clusters stayed within a single donor. Study-wide results and limits: Shrinking CD4+ clones were chiefly CM and EM; CD8+ ones were chiefly EMRA.

TCRdb independently ran MiXCR on the 5' RACE reads; one entry per CDR3 protein. The sample has 140,000 to 150,000 distinct CDR3 sequences; around 27% are singletons. The CDR3 runs to 16 residues. The germline V and J ends were trimmed by 0 bases and 2 bases, with 15 bases remaining between them. CDR1 and CDR2 from the germline V gene are SQVTM and ANQGSEA. On this clonotype: The antigen remains unidentified.

This TCR derives from an adult woman who had mild COVID-19 (a few samples of this study predate the infection). Cell type and time point are not known. J is TRBJ2-3 and V is TRBV29-1, with a tentative D call TRBD1 (6 bases). The sequenced sample was PBMCs or a T cell subset sorted from them (not recorded which). This chain's CDR3 is CSVEDSQGRVTDTQYF. CDR3 nucleotides: TGCAGCGTTGAAGACTCCCAGGGGCGGGTCACAGATACGCAGTATTTT.